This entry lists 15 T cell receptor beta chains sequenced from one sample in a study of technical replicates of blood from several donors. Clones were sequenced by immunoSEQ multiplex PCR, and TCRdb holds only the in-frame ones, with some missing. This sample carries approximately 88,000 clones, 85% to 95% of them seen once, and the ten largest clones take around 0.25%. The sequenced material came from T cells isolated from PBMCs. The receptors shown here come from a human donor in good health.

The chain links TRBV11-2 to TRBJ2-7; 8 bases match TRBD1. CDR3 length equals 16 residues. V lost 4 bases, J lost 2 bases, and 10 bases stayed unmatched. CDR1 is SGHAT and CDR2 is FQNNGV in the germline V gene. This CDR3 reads CASSYTTGEWAYEQYF. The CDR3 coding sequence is TGTGCCAGCAGCTACACGACAGGGGAGTGGGCCTACGAGCAGTACTTC.

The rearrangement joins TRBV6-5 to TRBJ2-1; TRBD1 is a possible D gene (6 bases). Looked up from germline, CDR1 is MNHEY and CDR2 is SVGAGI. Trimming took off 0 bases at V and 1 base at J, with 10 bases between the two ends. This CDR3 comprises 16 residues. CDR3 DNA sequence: TGTGCCAGCAGTTACTCTACAGGGAATTCCTACAATGAGCAGTTCTTC. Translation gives CASSYSTGNSYNEQFF.

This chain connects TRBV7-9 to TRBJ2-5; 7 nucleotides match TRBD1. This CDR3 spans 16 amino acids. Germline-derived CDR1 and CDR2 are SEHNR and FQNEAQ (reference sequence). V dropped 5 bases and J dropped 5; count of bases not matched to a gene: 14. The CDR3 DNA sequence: TGTGCCAGCAGCGTCCGGGACAGATTACCATGGGAGACCCAGTACTTC. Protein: CASSVRDRLPWETQYF. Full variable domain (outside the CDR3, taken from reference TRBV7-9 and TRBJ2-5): DTGVSQNPRHKITKRGQNVTFRCDPISEHNRLYWYRQTLGQGPEFLTYFQNEAQLEKSRLLSDRFSAERPKGSFSTLEIQRTEQGDSAMYLCASSVRDRLPWETQYFGPGTRLLVL.

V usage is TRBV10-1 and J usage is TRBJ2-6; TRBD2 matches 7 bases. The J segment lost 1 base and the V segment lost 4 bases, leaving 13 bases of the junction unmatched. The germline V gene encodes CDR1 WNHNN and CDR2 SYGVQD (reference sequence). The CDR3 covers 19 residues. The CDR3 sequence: CASSAAGDRFFSGANVLTF. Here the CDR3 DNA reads TGCGCCAGCAGTGCGGCGGGAGACCGGTTTTTTTCTGGGGCCAACGTCCTGACTTTC.

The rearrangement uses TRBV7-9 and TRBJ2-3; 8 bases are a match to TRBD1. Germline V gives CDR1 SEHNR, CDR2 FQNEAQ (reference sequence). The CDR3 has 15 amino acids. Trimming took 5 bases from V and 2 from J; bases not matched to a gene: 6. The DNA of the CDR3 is TGTGCCAGCAGCCCGGGACAGGATTTCACAGATACGCAGTATTTT. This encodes CASSPGQDFTDTQYF. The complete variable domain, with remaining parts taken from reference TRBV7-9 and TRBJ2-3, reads DTGVSQNPRHKITKRGQNVTFRCDPISEHNRLYWYRQTLGQGPEFLTYFQNEAQLEKSRLLSDRFSAERPKGSFSTLEIQRTEQGDSAMYLCASSPGQDFTDTQYFGPGTRLTVL.

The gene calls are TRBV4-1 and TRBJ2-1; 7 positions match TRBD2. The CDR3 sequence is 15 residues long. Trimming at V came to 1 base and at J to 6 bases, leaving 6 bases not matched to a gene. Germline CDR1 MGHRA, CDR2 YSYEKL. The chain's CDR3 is CASSQGAGYGNEQFF. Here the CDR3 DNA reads TGCGCCAGCAGCCAAGGAGCGGGATACGGCAATGAGCAGTTCTTC.

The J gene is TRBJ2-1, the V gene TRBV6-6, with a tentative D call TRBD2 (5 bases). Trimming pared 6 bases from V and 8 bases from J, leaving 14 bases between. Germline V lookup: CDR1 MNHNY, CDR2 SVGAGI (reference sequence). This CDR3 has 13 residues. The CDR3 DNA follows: TGTGCCAGCAGGGCGGTAGCGCGGGATGAGCAGTTCTTC. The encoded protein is CASRAVARDEQFF.

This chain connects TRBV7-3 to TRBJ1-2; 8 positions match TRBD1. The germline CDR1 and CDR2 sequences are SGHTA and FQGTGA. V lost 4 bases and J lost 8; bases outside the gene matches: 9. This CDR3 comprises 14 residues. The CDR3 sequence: CASSSGQGAGGYTF. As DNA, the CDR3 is TGTGCCAGCAGCTCTGGTCAGGGGGCGGGGGGCTACACCTTC.

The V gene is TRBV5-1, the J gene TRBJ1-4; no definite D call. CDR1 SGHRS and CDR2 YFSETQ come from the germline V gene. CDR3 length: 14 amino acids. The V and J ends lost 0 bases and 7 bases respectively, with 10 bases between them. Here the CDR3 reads CASSLGRAGEKLFF. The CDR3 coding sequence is TGCGCCAGCAGCTTGGGAAGGGCGGGTGAAAAACTGTTTTTT. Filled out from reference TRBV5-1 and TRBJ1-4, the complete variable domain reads KAGVTQTPRYLIKTRGQQVTLSCSPISGHRSVSWYQQTPGQGLQFLFEYFSETQRNKGNFPGRFSGRQFSNSRSEMNVSTLELGDSALYLCASSLGRAGEKLFFGSGTQLSVL.

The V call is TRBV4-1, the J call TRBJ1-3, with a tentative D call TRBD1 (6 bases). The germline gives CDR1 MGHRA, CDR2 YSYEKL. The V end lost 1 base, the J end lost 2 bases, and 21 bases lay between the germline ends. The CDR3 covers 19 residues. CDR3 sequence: CASSQAPRNQGLAGNTIYF. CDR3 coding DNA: TGCGCCAGCAGCCAAGCCCCCCGAAACCAGGGGCTCGCTGGAAACACCATATATTTT.

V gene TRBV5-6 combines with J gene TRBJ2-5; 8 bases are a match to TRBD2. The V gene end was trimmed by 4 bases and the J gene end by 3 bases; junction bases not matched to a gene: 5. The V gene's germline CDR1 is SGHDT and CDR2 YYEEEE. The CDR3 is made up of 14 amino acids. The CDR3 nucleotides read TGTGCCAGCAGCCCCGCAGCGGGGGAAGAGACCCAGTACTTC. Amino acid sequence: CASSPAAGEETQYF.

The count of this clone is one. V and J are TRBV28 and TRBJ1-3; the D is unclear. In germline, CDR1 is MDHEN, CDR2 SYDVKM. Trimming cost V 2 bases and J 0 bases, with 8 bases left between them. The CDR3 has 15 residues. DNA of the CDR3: TGTGCCAGCAGTTTACTTTCCTCCTCTGGAAACACCATATATTTT. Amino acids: CASSLLSSSGNTIYF.

The CDR3: CASSKQGYDYNEQFF. CDR3 nucleotide sequence: TGTGCCAGCAGTAAACAGGGTTATGACTACAATGAGCAGTTCTTC. The chain joins TRBV6-5 to TRBJ2-1; a possible D gene is TRBD1 (6 bases). V gave up 5 bases and J gave up 3 bases, with 14 bases separating them. CDR3 size: 15 residues. Germline V gene sequence: CDR1 MNHEY, CDR2 SVGAGI.

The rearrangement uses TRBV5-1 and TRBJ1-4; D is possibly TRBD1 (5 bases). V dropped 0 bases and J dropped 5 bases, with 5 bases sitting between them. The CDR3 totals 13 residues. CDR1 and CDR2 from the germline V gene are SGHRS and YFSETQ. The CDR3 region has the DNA TGCGCCAGCAGCTTGGGACAGAATGAAAAACTGTTTTTT. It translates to CASSLGQNEKLFF.

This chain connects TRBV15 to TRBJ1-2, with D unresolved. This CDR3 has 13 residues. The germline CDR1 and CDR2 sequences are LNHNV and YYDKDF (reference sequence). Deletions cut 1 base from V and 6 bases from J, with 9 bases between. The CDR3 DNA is TGTGCCACCAGCAGAGTCGAGGAAGATGGCTACACCTTC. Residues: CATSRVEEDGYTF. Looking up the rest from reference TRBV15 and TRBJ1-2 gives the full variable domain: DAMVIQNPRYQVTQFGKPVTLSCSQTLNHNVMYWYQQKSSQAPKLLFHYYDKDFNNEADTPDNFQSRRPNTSFCFLDIRSPGLGDTAMYLCATSRVEEDGYTFGSGTRLTVV.